Below are 16 T cell receptor beta chains sequenced from a single sample in a study of shared clonotypes between healthy human individuals (dated by TCRdb to the early 2020s). The library came from the immunoSEQ multiplex PCR assay. What TCRdb holds here is the immuneACCESS table cut down to in-frame rearrangements. Part of the clones is not present; checked against another copy, under half of the missing clones reflect an unresolved V gene, and the others are unexplained. This sample is represented by about 1.4 million clones; 95% to 97% of them were singletons. The ten top clones hold about 1.2% of the sample. Sequenced input: naive CD4+ T cells sorted from blood. This specimen's cell subset or site label, interpreted: CD45RA+ positively selected. All receptors come from a man aged 25-45 years in good health.

The genes are TRBV7-9 and TRBJ2-5, with unresolved D. Between the trimmed V and J ends, which lost 2 bases and 5 bases, there was a span of 3 bases. The CDR3 consists of 11 residues. Germline V gives CDR1 SEHNR, CDR2 FQNEAQ (reference sequence). CDR3 sequence: CASSLMETQYF. The CDR3, as DNA: TGTGCCAGCAGCTTAATGGAGACCCAGTACTTC.

V and J are TRBV6-1 and TRBJ2-4; TRBD2 aligns across 8 bases. The CDR3 is 18 amino acids. The trim removed 4 bases at V and 2 bases at J, leaving 13 bases unmatched. Germline CDR1 reads MNHNS; CDR2 reads SASEGT. CDR3 sequence (DNA): TGTGCCAGCAGTGCGACTAGCGAGAGGGCGGGTTCCAAAAACATTCAGTACTTC. Residues: CASSATSERAGSKNIQYF.

The chain links TRBV28 to TRBJ1-5, with D hard to call. Per germline, CDR1 MDHEN and CDR2 SYDVKM. V gave up 1 base and J gave up 3 bases, with 10 bases separating them. This CDR3 spans 15 amino acids. The CDR3 sequence: CASSLYPGNNQPQHF. The CDR3 DNA reads as TGTGCCAGCAGTTTATATCCGGGAAACAATCAGCCCCAGCATTTT. Supplemented by reference TRBV28 and TRBJ1-5, the full variable domain reads DVKVTQSSRYLVKRTGEKVFLECVQDMDHENMFWYRQDPGLGLRLIYFSYDVKMKEKGDIPEGYSVSREKKERFSLILESASTNQTSMYLCASSLYPGNNQPQHFGDGTRLSIL.

The rearrangement joins TRBV5-1 to TRBJ2-1; 12 bases are a match to TRBD2. The J segment lost 4 bases and the V segment lost 0 bases, leaving 5 bases of the junction unmatched. From germline, CDR1 is SGHRS and CDR2 YFSETQ. CDR3 length equals 17 residues. The CDR3 nucleotides are TGCGCCAGCAGCTTGGGACTAGCGGGAGACCCTTACAATGAGCAGTTCTTC. It specifies CASSLGLAGDPYNEQFF.

V usage is TRBV10-3 and J usage is TRBJ2-7; TRBD1 is a possible D gene (5 bases). CDR1 is ENHRY and CDR2 is SYGVKD in the germline V gene. V gave up 3 bases and J gave up 10 bases, with 13 bases separating them. The CDR3 consists of 12 residues. The chain's CDR3 is CAISEGAPHQYF. The CDR3 nucleotides read TGTGCCATCAGTGAAGGGGCCCCGCACCAGTACTTC.

This rearrangement joins TRBV6-5 to TRBJ2-1; the D gene could be TRBD1 or TRBD2 (6 bases each). The CDR3 runs to 16 residues. Trimming took off 2 bases at V and 5 bases at J, with 16 bases between the two ends. The V gene's germline CDR1 is MNHEY and CDR2 SVGAGI. CDR3 nucleotide sequence: TGTGCCAGCAGTTACCCTACAGGGACTTCCCACAATGAGCAGTTCTTC. Translated: CASSYPTGTSHNEQFF.

The chain joins TRBV10-3 to TRBJ1-1, with 7 bases fitting TRBD1. CDR1 is ENHRY and CDR2 is SYGVKD in the germline V gene. The CDR3 contains 15 residues. J lost 0 bases, V lost 7 bases, and 8 bases had no gene match. The CDR3: CAITPTGTLNTEAFF. The CDR3 DNA reads as TGTGCCATCACCCCGACAGGGACCCTGAACACTGAAGCTTTCTTT.

The rearrangement links TRBV5-6 to TRBJ1-5; D remains ambiguous. V was cut by 2 bases and J by 1 base, with 10 bases left in between. The CDR3 has 15 amino acids. Germline V lookup: CDR1 SGHDT, CDR2 YYEEEE. CDR3 DNA sequence: TGTGCCAGCAGCTTCTCTACGGGGAGCAATCAGCCCCAGCATTTT. Translated, it gives CASSFSTGSNQPQHF.

The chain has TRBV19 and TRBJ2-7; D is ambiguous. Germline CDR1 LNHDA, CDR2 SQIVND (reference sequence). CDR3 size: 15 residues. Trimming took off 5 bases at V and 6 bases at J, with 20 bases between the two ends. The CDR3 DNA reads TGTGCCAGTAGTTCAAGGACCGAGCCCCTCCGCGAGCAGTACTTC. This encodes CASSSRTEPLREQYF.

The CDR3 DNA is TGTGCCAGCAGCTTGGCGGGTAGGGGACGGATTAGCAATCAGCCCCAGCATTTT. It encodes CASSLAGRGRISNQPQHF. The V call is TRBV5-6, the J call TRBJ1-5; D possibly corresponds to TRBD1 (5 bases). V shed 0 bases and J shed 0 bases, with 16 bases lying between them. The CDR3 is made up of 18 amino acids. Germline CDR1 SGHDT, CDR2 YYEEEE.

CDR3 in amino acids: CASSFQAGGMETQYF. Written as DNA, the CDR3 is TGCGCCAGCAGCTTTCAAGCGGGAGGGATGGAGACCCAGTACTTC. This rearrangement joins TRBV5-1 to TRBJ2-5, with 10 positions matching TRBD2. The CDR3 is made up of 15 amino acids. Per germline, CDR1 SGHRS and CDR2 YFSETQ. Trimming at V came to 2 bases and at J to 5 bases, leaving 6 bases not matched to a gene.

This sequence joins TRBV7-3 and TRBJ1-2; D uncertain. The CDR3 runs to 14 residues. Per germline, CDR1 SGHTA and CDR2 FQGTGA. V lost 2 bases to trimming and J lost 2 bases, with 9 bases between them. CDR3: CASSLSAANYGYTF. In DNA, the CDR3 is TGTGCCAGCAGCTTATCTGCAGCGAACTATGGCTACACCTTC.

Regarding this clone: At the DNA level, this CDR3 is encoded by other sequences in the same sample as well. The V call is TRBV18, the J call TRBJ2-1; 11 bases match TRBD2. V shed 2 bases and J 0 bases; nucleotides not matched to a gene: 0. The CDR3 loop spans 16 amino acids. Germline V gives CDR1 KGHSH, CDR2 LQKENI. CDR3 sequence reads: CASSPTSGSSYNEQFF. DNA for the CDR3: TGTGCCAGCTCACCAACTAGCGGGAGCTCCTACAATGAGCAGTTCTTC.

The chain recombines TRBV25-1 with TRBJ1-2; TRBD1 matches 11 bases. J was trimmed by 6 bases and V by 7 bases; bases with no gene match: 4. The CDR3 covers 13 residues. The germline gives CDR1 MGHDK, CDR2 SYGVNS. The CDR3 region is CASKWTGGDGYTF. The DNA of the CDR3 is TGTGCCAGCAAGTGGACAGGGGGCGATGGCTACACCTTC.

The chain links TRBV7-3 to TRBJ2-2, with D possibly being TRBD1 (5 bases). The CDR3 runs 15 residues. V was shortened by 5 bases and J by 1 base, with 11 bases between the two germline ends. Germline V gene data show CDR1 as SGHTA and CDR2 as FQGTGA. The chain's CDR3 is CASSPDSWNTGELFF. In DNA, the CDR3 is TGTGCCAGCAGCCCCGACAGCTGGAACACCGGGGAGCTGTTTTTT.

The rearrangement joins TRBV10-3 to TRBJ1-2, with 9 positions matching TRBD1. Germline CDR1 is ENHRY and CDR2 is SYGVKD. The trim removed 7 bases at V and 4 bases at J, leaving 13 bases unmatched. The CDR3 consists of 16 residues. CDR3 sequence reads: CAINRDTGGRSYGYTF. DNA of the CDR3: TGTGCCATCAACCGCGACACAGGGGGCAGGAGCTATGGCTACACCTTC.